This T cell receptor beta chain was sequenced for a study of blood T cell repertoires in COVID-19 (dated by TCRdb to 2020 to 2021). Context from the whole study: Samples from collaborators originated in the United States, Italy and Spain and spanned both the acute and convalescent phases of COVID-19. Samples were obtained from the ongoing ImmuneRACE study (first 160 participants) and from roughly 1,300 subjects provided by 6 global collaborators. Subjects who had been exposed to COVID-19, were actively infected with it, or had recovered from it provided the deeply sampled blood TCRbeta repertoires that made up the dataset. The material from the prospective study consisted of cDNA or gDNA derived from T cells, B-cell-depleted T cells, or PBMCs. Sample metadata almost always included a de-identified subject ID, COVID-19 status, age in years and sex. The repertoires were released in a freely available public database intended as a resource for research on the immune response to SARS-CoV-2. Where available, HLA class I and class II types were taken from metadata supplied by the sample provider and were not determined by assay-based typing.

Participants in the prospective study were aged about 18 to 89 years, lived in some 24 United States geographic areas, and enrolled through a virtual design. In the prospective study, participants were assigned to cohorts based on the clinical history participants reported in a screening survey and a study questionnaire. For ImmuneRACE Cohort 3, a participant was defined as recovered based on two consecutive negative NP/OP PCR tests, clearance by a healthcare professional, or resolution of symptoms. In the prospective study, whole blood, serum and a nasopharyngeal or oropharyngeal swab were collected from each participant by mobile phlebotomists. Participants in the prospective study had the option to provide additional blood draws and questionnaires over a roughly two-month period. Blood samples from the prospective study were shipped frozen or at room temperature prior to DNA extraction. TCRbeta CDR3 regions were amplified from genomic DNA by means of the immunoSEQ Assay, a bias-controlled multiplex PCR. As for the authors' bioinformatics: The number of nucleated cells in each sample was estimated by amplification of reference gene primers within the assay. To quantify the absolute abundance of each unique TCRbeta CDR3 rearrangement, sequence reads were collapsed and filtered. Productive Simpson clonality was computed per sample as the square root of Simpson's diversity index over productive rearrangements. TCRdb provides this immuneACCESS table in a form limited to in-frame rearrangements. Some clones are lacking; in checked studies, under half of them reflect an unresolved V gene, and why the rest are absent is not known. That table furnishes V, J and clone size, whereas the DNA furnished D and trimming. The sample includes 200,000 to 250,000 clones, with 86% observed a single time. Of the sample, around 2.1% falls within the top ten clones.

Details on this clone: The antigen it recognizes is unknown. There are no base qualities to consult, and no much larger clone falls within one base.

Paper-wide results and their limitations: The amount of clinical and demographic metadata varied by source and participant and was provided uncurated.

Specimen: PBMCs or T cells enriched from blood (not recorded which). This sequence was found in a woman in her 50s who had recovered from COVID-19.

The CDR3 corresponds to CAWGEMDSEGYTF. The nucleotide sequence is given as TGCGCCTGGGGGGAGATGGATTCGGAAGGCTACACCTTC. The V and J genes are TRBV10-1 and TRBJ1-2; a weak D assignment points to TRBD1 (5 bases agree). The cysteine opens and the phenylalanine closes a CDR3 of 13 amino acids. Only the CDR3 region is kept as DNA, spanning 39 bases read in frame from base 1. The V and J ends are trimmed by 11 bases and 8 bases, leaving 21 bases between them. CDR1 and CDR2, per the germline V gene (reference sequence), are WNHNN and SYGVQD.